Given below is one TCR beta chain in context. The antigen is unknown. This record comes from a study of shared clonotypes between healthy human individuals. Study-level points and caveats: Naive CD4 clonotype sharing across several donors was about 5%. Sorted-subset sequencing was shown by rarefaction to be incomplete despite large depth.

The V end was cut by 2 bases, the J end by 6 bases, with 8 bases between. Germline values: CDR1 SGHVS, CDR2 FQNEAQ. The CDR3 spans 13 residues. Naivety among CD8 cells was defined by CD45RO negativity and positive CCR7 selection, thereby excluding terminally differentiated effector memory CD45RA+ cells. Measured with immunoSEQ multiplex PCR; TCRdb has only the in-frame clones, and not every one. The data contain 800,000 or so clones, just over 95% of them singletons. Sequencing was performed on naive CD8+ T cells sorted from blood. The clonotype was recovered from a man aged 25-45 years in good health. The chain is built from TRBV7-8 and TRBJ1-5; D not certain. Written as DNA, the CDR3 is TGTGCCAGCAGCTTAAGGAGAGGTCAGCCCCAGCATTTT. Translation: CASSLRRGQPQHF.